This TCR beta chain was sequenced during a study of CD8 T cells in ankylosing spondylitis. With regard to this clonotype: Its target is not known.

Scientists made TCR beta libraries using quantitative 5'-RACE with molecular barcodes. MiXCR, run by TCRdb on the 5' RACE reads, gives a single entry per CDR3 protein. The sample gives 230,000 or so distinct CDR3 sequences, 20% to 30% of which show up once; roughly 0.67% is in the top ten. V lost 5 bases and J 0 bases, leaving 13 bases between the germline ends. The CDR3 is made up of 15 amino acids. Overall study findings and caveats: Some of the motif variants had earlier been found in reactive arthritis patients' fluid and blood. Roughly eight highly homologous variants made up a TCR beta motif that seemed to typify ankylosing spondylitis blood. Disease-linked clones were found to be CD8+ and relatively rare in peripheral blood.

The gene calls are TRBV12-3 or TRBV12-4 and TRBJ1-2, with TRBD1 as a possible D gene (5 bases). This clonotype was sampled from a male donor with ankylosing spondylitis or in good health (not recorded which). Sequencing was done on a sample of blood, either unsorted or a sorted T cell fraction (not recorded which). CDR3 sequence reads: CASSPRRTTNYGYTF. The CDR3, as DNA: TGTGCCAGCAGTCCGCGACGGACAACTAACTATGGCTACACCTTC.